This passage covers 13 T cell receptor beta chains from one sample sequenced in a study of cytomegalovirus exposure and HLA in healthy donors. The PCR made use of 60 Vbeta and 13 Jbeta primers. Profiling relied on immunoSEQ multiplex PCR, and the TCRdb table lists in-frame clones only, not all of them. Among 100,000 to 140,000 clones listed, roughly 73% were seen once. The sample was PBMCs. These TCRs come from a man in his thirties or forties in good health and CMV-seronegative.

This clone turned up a few times. A junction boundary mismatches the germline segment, possibly from a read error. This rearrangement joins TRBV10-3 to TRBJ2-7; no reliable D call. This CDR3 has 10 amino acids. Per the germline V gene, CDR1 is ENHRY and CDR2 is SYGVKD. The CDR3 sequence: CASSALEQYF. DNA of the CDR3: TGTGCCAGCAGTGCCCTCGAGCAGTACTTC.

As for this clone: At one end the junction does not follow the germline gene, possibly because of a read error. This CDR3 is also generated by other DNA sequences in the sample. The rearrangement uses TRBV12-5 and TRBJ2-7; 8 nucleotides agree with TRBD1. The germline CDR1 and CDR2 sequences are LGHNT and FRNRAP. The CDR3 is made up of 16 amino acids. CDR3: CASGLDGQGGSYEQYF. The CDR3 DNA reads TGCGCTAGTGGTTTGGATGGACAGGGTGGTTCCTACGAGCAGTACTTC.

This clone was found once. This chain joins TRBV28 and TRBJ1-2, with 7 positions matching TRBD1. CDR1 MDHEN and CDR2 SYDVKM come from the germline V gene. Trimming cost V 4 bases and J 4 bases; bases outside gene matches: 6. This CDR3 has 14 amino acids. CDR3 in amino acids: CASSSEQGRYGYTF. In DNA form, the CDR3 reads TGTGCCAGCAGTTCCGAACAGGGGCGCTATGGCTACACCTTC.

This clone appeared a few times. The rearrangement joins TRBV7-9 to TRBJ2-4, with 8 bases lining up with TRBD1. V gave up 5 bases and J gave up 7 bases; unmatched junction bases: 19. Germline loops: CDR1 SEHNR, CDR2 FQNEAQ (reference sequence). This CDR3 is 18 amino acids long. This CDR3 is CASSTLLEKDRVGNIQYF. CDR3 coding DNA: TGTGCCAGCAGCACCCTCCTCGAGAAGGACAGGGTAGGGAACATTCAGTACTTC.

The rearrangement uses TRBV5-4 and TRBJ2-7; 11 positions agree with TRBD1. J gave up 4 bases and V 4 bases, and 7 bases lay outside the gene matches. This CDR3 contains 15 residues. In germline, CDR1 is SGHNT, CDR2 YYREEE (reference sequence). The CDR3 is CASSLGQGATYEQYF. For the CDR3, the DNA is TGTGCCAGCAGCCTCGGACAGGGGGCAACGTACGAGCAGTACTTC.

The genes are TRBV7-8 and TRBJ2-2; 8 nucleotides agree with TRBD1. The CDR3 loop spans 15 amino acids. CDR1 is SGHVS and CDR2 is FQNEAQ in the germline V gene. Trimming removed 4 bases from V and 5 bases from J; junction bases left unmatched: 6. In DNA form, the CDR3 reads TGTGCCAGCAGCTCGGGACAGGCGGGGACCGGGGAGCTGTTTTTT. It specifies CASSSGQAGTGELFF.

The chain employs TRBV25-1 and TRBJ2-1; D is undetermined. The V gene lost 8 bases and the J gene lost 0 bases, with 11 bases spanning the gap. Germline CDR1 MGHDK, CDR2 SYGVNS. The CDR3 spans 14 residues. CDR3 sequence reads: CASEYTSSYNEQFF. In DNA, the CDR3 is TGTGCCAGCGAGTATACGAGCTCCTACAATGAGCAGTTCTTC.

This clone was seen only a few times. This chain links TRBV19 with TRBJ2-5, with 9 bases fitting TRBD1. Trimming took 3 bases from V and 5 from J; bases not matched to a gene: 4. The CDR3 spans 14 residues. Per the germline V gene, CDR1 is LNHDA and CDR2 is SQIVND (reference sequence). For the CDR3, the DNA is TGTGCCAGTAGTATTGGGACAGGGATCGAGACCCAGTACTTC. Translating gives CASSIGTGIETQYF.

This chain uses TRBV28 with TRBJ1-5, with D tentatively TRBD1 (6 bases). V shed 4 bases and J shed 6 bases, with 13 bases lying between them. The CDR3 contains 14 residues. CDR1 is MDHEN and CDR2 is SYDVKM in the germline V gene. The CDR3 DNA reads as TGTGCCAGCAGTTCCACAGGGATTCGTCAGCCCCAGCATTTT. Translating gives CASSSTGIRQPQHF.

The rearrangement uses TRBV6-1 and TRBJ2-2; maybe TRBD2 (6 bases). Trimming took off 4 bases at V and 5 bases at J, with 14 bases between the two ends. CDR1 is MNHNS, CDR2 SASEGT, per germline. CDR3 length: 15 residues. The CDR3 DNA is TGTGCCAGCAGTGCGGGACGGAGGGTAACCGGGGAGCTGTTTTTT. Amino acid sequence: CASSAGRRVTGELFF.

The sample holds a few counts of this clone. This sample includes further DNA sequences coding for the same CDR3. The chain couples TRBV2 to TRBJ1-5; 10 nucleotides match TRBD1. Germline trimming cut 6 bases from V and 4 bases from J; bases unmatched to any gene: 6. Germline CDR1 and CDR2: SNHLY and FYNNEI. This CDR3 comprises 15 residues. The CDR3 reads CASSGQGVGNQPQHF. The CDR3 region has the DNA TGTGCCAGCAGCGGACAGGGGGTGGGGAATCAGCCCCAGCATTTT.

There are a few counts of this clone. The chain has TRBV4-1 and TRBJ1-1, with 8 bases that match TRBD1. Looked up from germline, CDR1 is MGHRA and CDR2 is YSYEKL. With 1 base clipped from V and 6 bases from J, the junction kept 7 bases outside the gene matches. The CDR3 is 15 amino acids. The CDR3, as DNA: TGCGCCAGCAGCCAAGTCCCAGGGGGCGCGGCTGAAGCTTTCTTT. Translated, it gives CASSQVPGGAAEAFF.

The chain joins TRBV5-1 to TRBJ1-2, with 9 bases fitting TRBD1. The CDR3 is 13 residues long. Germline lookup yields CDR1 SGHRS and CDR2 YFSETQ. Trimming cost V 0 bases and J 6 bases; bases outside gene matches: 0. The CDR3 here is CASSLGQGDGYTF. The CDR3, as DNA: TGCGCCAGCAGCTTGGGACAGGGGGATGGCTACACCTTC.